The present entry profiles one T cell receptor beta chain with its context. Its specificity is unknown. This specimen comes from a study of shared clonotypes between healthy human individuals. General observations from the study: Among several donors, around 5% of naive CD4 clonotypes were found in common.

Genomic DNA of each subset was evenly split across several immunoSEQ plates. Assay used: immunoSEQ multiplex PCR; TCRdb lists only in-frame clones, some missing. The repertoire holds roughly 650,000 clones, roughly 97% seen once, with around 0.057% in the top ten. Trimming pared 5 bases from V and 0 bases from J, leaving 14 bases between. The CDR3 length is 16 residues. Germline CDR1 SGHRS, CDR2 YFSETQ. J is TRBJ2-2 and V is TRBV5-1, with a tentative D call TRBD2 (6 bases). The sequencing sample was made of naive CD4+ T cells sorted from blood. Subset here: CD45RA+ positively selected. This receptor was taken from a woman aged 30 to 39 in good health. CDR3 sequence reads: CASSVTGTSNTGELFF. In DNA, the CDR3 is TGCGCCAGCAGTGTGACGGGGACTTCGAACACCGGGGAGCTGTTTTTT. Full variable domain (rest looked up from reference TRBV5-1 and TRBJ2-2): KAGVTQTPRYLIKTRGQQVTLSCSPISGHRSVSWYQQTPGQGLQFLFEYFSETQRNKGNFPGRFSGRQFSNSRSEMNVSTLELGDSALYLCASSVTGTSNTGELFFGEGSRLTVL.